The clone carrying this T cell receptor beta chain was recorded once. Its antigen is undetermined. Tagging with unique molecular identifiers was a feature of the TCR beta cDNA libraries. T cells numbering roughly 0.9 to 10 million yielded cDNA molecules that totaled roughly 500,000. MiXCR was run by TCRdb on the PCR reads, yielding one entry per CDR3 protein. The sample carries a few hundred thousand distinct CDR3 sequences, roughly 30% recorded once. This sample stems from a study of post-analysis software for immune sequencing data. General study results and limits: Roughly 5 TRBV segments (TRBV5-6, TRBV5-1 and TRBV20-1 among them) occurred more frequently in patients than in controls.

With 0 bases removed from V and 0 bases from J, the gap between germline ends came to 1 base. This CDR3 is 12 amino acids long. CDR1 is SQVTM and CDR2 is ANQGSEA in the germline V gene. The receptor comes from a girl aged 5-17 years with multiple sclerosis. What was sequenced was blood. The genes are TRBV29-1 and TRBJ2-3; D is unclear. The CDR3 bases are TGCAGCGTTGAAGACAGCACAGATACGCAGTATTTT. Its translation is CSVEDSTDTQYF.